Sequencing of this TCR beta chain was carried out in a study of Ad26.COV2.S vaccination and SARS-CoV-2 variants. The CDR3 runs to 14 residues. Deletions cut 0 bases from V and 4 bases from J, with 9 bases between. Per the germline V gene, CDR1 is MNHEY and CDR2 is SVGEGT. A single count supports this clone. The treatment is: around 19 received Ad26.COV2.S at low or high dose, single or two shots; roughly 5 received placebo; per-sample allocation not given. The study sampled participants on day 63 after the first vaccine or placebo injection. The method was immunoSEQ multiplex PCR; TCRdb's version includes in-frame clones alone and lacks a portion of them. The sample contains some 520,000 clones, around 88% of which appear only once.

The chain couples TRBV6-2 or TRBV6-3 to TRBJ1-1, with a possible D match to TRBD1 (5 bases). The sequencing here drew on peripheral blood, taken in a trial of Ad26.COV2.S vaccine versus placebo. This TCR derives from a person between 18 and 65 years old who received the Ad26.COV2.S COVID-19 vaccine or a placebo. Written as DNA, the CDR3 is TGTGCCAGCAGTTACTCGGGGGGATTCACTGAAGCTTTCTTT. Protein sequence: CASSYSGGFTEAFF.